One and the same sample provided the 14 T cell receptor beta chains below, sequenced in a study of spatial heterogeneity in lung cancer. Overall study findings and caveats: Higher tumor mutation counts went along with higher counts of expanded intratumoral alpha and beta TCRs.

The time point was: sample taken at primary tumor resection. No antigen has been identified for these receptors. Each CDR3 protein gets one entry after TCRdb re-called the 5' RACE reads with MiXCR. The sample lists 9,500 to 13,000 distinct CDR3 sequences, 12% seen once, with over 9.5% in the top ten. Sample: lung tumor tissue, taken at surgery. These receptors came from a male donor with early-stage non-small cell lung cancer.

In its sample, this clonotype was seen a few times. This beta chain appears as a stray read in a library generated for alpha chains; its size is not informative. This chain connects TRBV6-1 to TRBJ2-1; D is unclear. CDR3 size: 16 residues. From germline, CDR1 is MNHNS and CDR2 SASEGT. The ends were cut back, 1 base at V and 4 bases at J, with 14 bases in the middle. The CDR3 is CASSEDWQLKYNEQFF. As DNA, the CDR3 is TGTGCCAGCAGTGAAGACTGGCAGCTTAAGTACAATGAGCAGTTCTTC.

This clonotype was observed a few times. Found in a library prepared for alpha chains, this beta chain is an off-target read, and its abundance has little meaning. V is TRBV5-6 and J is TRBJ1-5; perhaps TRBD1 as D (5 bases). This CDR3 has 16 residues. Germline values: CDR1 SGHDT, CDR2 YYEEEE. Trimming cost V 0 bases and J 3 bases, with 13 bases left between them. The CDR3 coding sequence is TGTGCCAGCAGCTTGGCCGGGGGAGGGTACAATCAGCCCCAGCATTTT. Its protein product is CASSLAGGGYNQPQHF. Full variable domain (outside the CDR3, taken from reference TRBV5-6 and TRBJ1-5): DAGVTQSPTHLIKTRGQQVTLRCSPKSGHDTVSWYQQALGQGPQFIFQYYEEEERQRGNFPDRFSGHQFPNYSSELNVNALLLGDSALYLCASSLAGGGYNQPQHFGDGTRLSIL.

Comment on this clonotype: The library was built for alpha chains, so this beta chain is an off-target read and its size means little. The gene calls are TRBV7-2 and TRBJ1-2; TRBD1 aligns across 7 bases. The CDR3 contains 16 residues. CDR1 is SGHTA, CDR2 FQGNSA, per germline. Trimming at V came to 1 base and at J to 0 bases, leaving 5 bases not matched to a gene. The CDR3 DNA sequence: TGTGCCAGCAGCTTAGGACAGGGCCGAGCTAACTATGGCTACACCTTC. Translated, it gives CASSLGQGRANYGYTF.

This clonotype came up a few times. In a library made to pick up alpha chains, this beta chain is a stray read with a size that means little. This chain uses TRBV20-1 with TRBJ2-2; D is uncertain. The CDR3 is 14 amino acids. Germline-derived CDR1 and CDR2 are DFQATT and SNEGSKA (reference sequence). Between the trimmed V and J ends, which lost 0 bases and 5 bases, there was a span of 10 bases. CDR3 bases: TGCAGTGCTAGAGATGGGCAGACGACCGGGGAGCTGTTTTTT. Translation gives CSARDGQTTGELFF.

Turning to this clonotype: This beta chain is a stray sequence in a library constructed for alpha chains; its clone size is not meaningful. The chain uses TRBV6-1 and TRBJ2-7; 10 bases are a match to TRBD2. The germline V gene encodes CDR1 MNHNS and CDR2 SASEGT. With V trimmed by 2 bases and J by 4 bases, 5 bases remained unmatched. This CDR3 contains 15 residues. CDR3 region: CASSESLAGAYEQYV. The DNA of the CDR3 is TGTGCCAGCAGTGAATCCCTAGCGGGAGCATACGAGCAGTACGTC.

This clonotype qualifies as medium-sized (0.01 to 0.1%). The library was designed around alpha chains, so this beta chain is a stray read whose abundance carries little weight. DNA of the CDR3: TGTGCCAGCAGCGTAGATGCAGGGAACACCGGGGAGCTGTTTTTT. Its translation is CASSVDAGNTGELFF. V and J are TRBV9 and TRBJ2-2; D gene ambiguous. The ends were cut back, 0 bases at V and 1 base at J, with 7 bases in the middle. CDR1 is SGDLS and CDR2 is YYNGEE in the germline V gene. The CDR3 runs to 15 residues.

This clonotype was seen ten or more times. Since it is a stray read in a library aimed at alpha chains, this beta chain has a size that is not meaningful. The chain is built from TRBV20-1 and TRBJ2-5, with D possibly being TRBD2 (6 bases). Germline CDR1 and CDR2: DFQATT and SNEGSKA (reference sequence). Trimming took off 3 bases at V and 6 bases at J, with 8 bases between the two ends. This CDR3 has 11 amino acids. The CDR3 bases are TGCAGTGCTAGTGGGGGGAAGACCCAGTACTTC. This sequence encodes CSASGGKTQYF.

On this clonotype itself: This beta chain is an unintended read in a library built for alpha chains; its size means little. The rearrangement joins TRBV4-3 to TRBJ2-7; TRBD2 matches 9 bases. The CDR3 extends over 16 amino acids. The germline V gene encodes CDR1 LGHNA and CDR2 YSLEER. V lost 0 bases, J lost 2 bases, and 5 bases stayed unmatched. The CDR3 DNA follows: TGCGCCAGCAGCCAAGATGGTGGCGGGAGGGCCTACGAGCAGTACTTC. It translates to CASSQDGGGRAYEQYF.

At least ten counts were recorded for this clonotype. This beta chain is an unintended read in a library built for alpha chains; its size means little. The chain combines TRBV5-3 with TRBJ2-5, with a tentative D call TRBD1 (5 bases). TRBV5-3 is annotated as an ORF whose role is uncertain. The CDR3 extends over 16 amino acids. V gave up 3 bases and J gave up 3 bases, with 18 bases separating them. CDR3 in amino acids: CARSSARAGSEETQYF. The CDR3 nucleotides read TGTGCCAGAAGCTCGGCCAGGGCAGGGTCGGAAGAGACCCAGTACTTC.

By its share, this clonotype is medium-sized. This beta chain came through as a stray read in a library set up for alpha chains, and its size says little. This chain joins TRBV3-1 and TRBJ2-2; D is ambiguous. V was cut by 1 base and J by 4 bases, with 7 bases left in between. The germline gives CDR1 LGHDT, CDR2 YNNKEL (reference sequence). This CDR3 spans 14 amino acids. The CDR3 loop reads CASSQVRGTGELFF. CDR3 in DNA: TGTGCCAGCAGCCAAGTTCGAGGCACCGGGGAGCTGTTTTTT.

This clonotype was picked up many times. This beta chain was picked up by a library intended for alpha chains and is off target, so its count carries little meaning. The chain is built from TRBV20-1 and TRBJ2-1, with 7 nucleotides matching TRBD1. CDR3 size: 14 residues. Trimming removed 6 bases from V and 4 bases from J; junction bases left unmatched: 9. The germline V gene has CDR1 DFQATT and CDR2 SNEGSKA (reference sequence). Here the CDR3 DNA reads TGCAGTGCGAGACAGGGTTACCGGTACAATGAGCAGTTCTTC. As protein: CSARQGYRYNEQFF.

As regards this clonotype: The library was built for alpha chains, so this beta chain is an off-target read and its size means little. The V call is TRBV7-2, the J call TRBJ2-2, with a possible D match to TRBD1 (5 bases). The CDR3 is 16 amino acids. V lost 1 base, J lost 6 bases, and 15 bases lay in between. CDR1 and CDR2 from the germline V gene are SGHTA and FQGNSA. CDR3 nucleotide sequence: TGTGCCAGCAGCTTAGTTTTGCCAGGGTCTTCCGGGGAGCTGTTTTTT. Protein sequence: CASSLVLPGSSGELFF.

This clonotype is medium-sized (0.01 to 0.1%) in the sample. The size of this beta chain means little, since it is a stray read in a library made for alpha chains. The CDR3, as DNA: TGTGCCATCAGTGCCACCGGAAACACCATATATTTT. It translates to CAISATGNTIYF. V and J are TRBV10-3 and TRBJ1-3, with D hard to call. The ends were cut back, 4 bases at V and 4 bases at J, with 5 bases in the middle. CDR3 size: 12 residues. CDR1 and CDR2 from the germline V gene are ENHRY and SYGVKD.

This clonotype showed up many times. This beta chain came through as a stray read in a library set up for alpha chains, and its size says little. The V call is TRBV20-1, the J call TRBJ2-1; D is ambiguous. Germline V CDR1 and CDR2: DFQATT, SNEGSKA (reference sequence). Trimming removed 2 bases from V and 7 bases from J, with 15 bases in between. The CDR3 is 14 residues long. CDR3 DNA sequence: TGCAGTGCTAGAAACCTCTTGAGTCGAAATGAGCAGTTCTTC. As protein: CSARNLLSRNEQFF.